A single sample is the source of the 22 T cell receptor beta chains below, sequenced in a study of cytomegalovirus exposure and HLA in healthy donors. The PCR made use of 60 Vbeta and 13 Jbeta primers. Data came from immunoSEQ multiplex PCR; TCRdb stores just in-frame clones and leaves some out. In the table there are 130,000 to 150,000 clones, around 77% of which are singletons. Sample: PBMCs. Receptors were obtained from a woman aged 45-59 years in good health and CMV-seronegative.

The chain links TRBV28 to TRBJ1-3, with D possibly TRBD1 on 5 matching bases. CDR1 and CDR2 from the germline V gene are MDHEN and SYDVKM. This CDR3 is 14 amino acids long. Trimming stripped 9 bases from V and 0 bases from J, with 12 bases between. This CDR3 is CASRGIYSGNTIYF. The DNA of the CDR3 is TGTGCCAGTAGGGGCATCTACTCTGGAAACACCATATATTTT.

As to this clone: The sample holds other DNA sequences that translate to the same CDR3. The chain links TRBV28 to TRBJ2-5, with 7 bases matching TRBD2. Germline lookup yields CDR1 MDHEN and CDR2 SYDVKM. With V trimmed by 1 base and J by 1 base, 6 bases remained unmatched. This CDR3 has 16 amino acids. The CDR3 DNA is TGTGCCAGCAGTTTATTCCGGGCGGGGGTCCAAGAGACCCAGTACTTC. It codes for CASSLFRAGVQETQYF. The variable domain in full, with the rest retrieved from reference TRBV28 and TRBJ2-5, is DVKVTQSSRYLVKRTGEKVFLECVQDMDHENMFWYRQDPGLGLRLIYFSYDVKMKEKGDIPEGYSVSREKKERFSLILESASTNQTSMYLCASSLFRAGVQETQYFGPGTRLLVL.

The chain recombines TRBV9 with TRBJ2-5; D might be TRBD2 (6 bases). Germline CDR1 SGDLS, CDR2 YYNGEE. Trimming stripped 2 bases from V and 3 bases from J, with 8 bases between. The CDR3 has 13 residues. The CDR3 sequence: CASSVRGEETQYF. CDR3 coding DNA: TGTGCCAGCAGCGTTCGCGGGGAAGAGACCCAGTACTTC.

CDR3: CASSLGGGAGNEQFF. The CDR3, as DNA: TGTGCCAGCAGCTTGGGCGGGGGGGCCGGGAATGAGCAGTTCTTC. The rearrangement uses TRBV5-8 and TRBJ2-1; 9 positions match TRBD2. Trimming took 0 bases from V and 7 from J; bases not matched to a gene: 5. The CDR3 is 15 residues long. Looked up from germline, CDR1 is SGHTS and CDR2 is YDEGEE.

Only one count was recorded for this clone. The chain uses TRBV5-1 and TRBJ2-3; the D is unclear. CDR3 length: 16 residues. Between the trimmed V and J ends, which lost 2 bases and 0 bases, there was a span of 13 bases. Germline CDR1 SGHRS, CDR2 YFSETQ. This CDR3 reads CASSFTSRPSTDTQYF. The CDR3 nucleotides read TGCGCCAGCAGCTTTACCTCGCGCCCTAGCACAGATACGCAGTATTTT.

V usage is TRBV5-1 and J usage is TRBJ2-2; D perhaps matches TRBD2 (6 bases). Trimming stripped 3 bases from V and 0 bases from J, with 6 bases between. Germline assignment: CDR1 SGHRS and CDR2 YFSETQ. The CDR3 is 14 amino acids. The CDR3 nucleotides are TGCGCCAGCAGCTGGGGGGCGAACACCGGGGAGCTGTTTTTT. Translated, it gives CASSWGANTGELFF.

The chain has TRBV2 and TRBJ2-1; TRBD1 is a possible D gene (6 bases). CDR1 is SNHLY, CDR2 FYNNEI, per germline. The CDR3 length is 16 residues. Trimming pared 3 bases from V and 4 bases from J, leaving 16 bases between. Here the CDR3 DNA reads TGTGCCAGCAGTGATATACAAGGACAGCCTTACAATGAGCAGTTCTTC. Translation: CASSDIQGQPYNEQFF.

The rearrangement uses TRBV5-4 and TRBJ2-5; a weak D match, TRBD1 (6 bases). With 0 bases removed from V and 5 bases from J, the gap between germline ends came to 20 bases. The CDR3 extends over 17 amino acids. Looked up from germline, CDR1 is SGHNT and CDR2 is YYREEE (reference sequence). The CDR3 nucleotides are TGTGCCAGCAGCTTGGCCTCCTTCTTATACAGGGATGAGACCCAGTACTTC. This codes for CASSLASFLYRDETQYF.

This chain links TRBV4-2 with TRBJ2-3; 8 bases align to TRBD2. The CDR3 length is 17 residues. J lost 5 bases, V lost 0 bases, and 10 bases had no gene match. The germline V gene has CDR1 LGHNA and CDR2 YNFKEQ. The CDR3 protein is CASSQDDSGGGLDTQYF. CDR3 bases: TGTGCCAGCAGCCAAGATGACAGCGGGGGAGGGTTAGATACGCAGTATTTT.

The chain joins TRBV4-1 to TRBJ2-7, with 15 bases matching TRBD2. V shed 3 bases and J 0 bases; nucleotides not matched to a gene: 9. The CDR3 sequence is 19 residues long. Germline V CDR1 and CDR2: MGHRA, YSYEKL. CDR3 in amino acids: CASSQPRGLAGGSSYEQYF. CDR3 coding DNA: TGCGCCAGCAGCCAGCCCCGGGGACTAGCGGGGGGTTCCTCCTACGAGCAGTACTTC.

CDR3 DNA: TGCGCCAGCACCCGCCCCGGGACAGGGAAGGAGCAGTTCTTC. The encoded protein is CASTRPGTGKEQFF. V and J are TRBV10-1 and TRBJ2-1, with TRBD1 matching 9 bases. CDR3 size: 14 residues. The J segment lost 10 bases and the V segment lost 7 bases, leaving 11 bases of the junction unmatched. Germline V gene lookup returns CDR1 WNHNN and CDR2 SYGVQD (reference sequence).

With respect to this clone: A much larger clone differs from this one at a single base, so this may be a read error. The V and J genes are TRBV6-5 and TRBJ1-1; D may be TRBD1 (5 bases). The CDR3 consists of 12 residues. Per the germline V gene, CDR1 is MNHEY and CDR2 is SVGAGI. Trimming took 5 bases from V and 1 from J, leaving 5 bases between them. The DNA of the CDR3 is TGTGCCAGCAGTAGGGGGAACACTGAAGCTTTCTTT. This translates into CASSRGNTEAFF.

J is TRBJ1-2 and V is TRBV7-8, with TRBD1 matching over 7 bases. This CDR3 has 17 amino acids. Trimming took 5 bases from V and 2 from J; bases not matched to a gene: 14. Germline lookup yields CDR1 SGHVS and CDR2 FQNEAQ. The CDR3 coding sequence is TGTGCCAGCAGCCTTCGCCGGGACAGATACCTGAACTATGGCTACACCTTC. This gives the protein CASSLRRDRYLNYGYTF.

This sequence joins TRBV5-6 and TRBJ2-3, with TRBD1 identical over 8 bases. The CDR3 covers 15 residues. The J segment lost 0 bases and the V segment lost 4 bases, leaving 4 bases of the junction unmatched. The V gene's germline CDR1 is SGHDT and CDR2 YYEEEE. The DNA of the CDR3 is TGTGCCAGCAGCGGGGGACAGGTTAGCACAGATACGCAGTATTTT. Its protein is CASSGGQVSTDTQYF.

The genes are TRBV15 and TRBJ2-1, with a tentative D call TRBD2 (6 bases). The CDR3 covers 18 residues. V was pared by 3 bases and J by 0 bases, with 18 bases between. CDR1 and CDR2 from the germline V gene are LNHNV and YYDKDF (reference sequence). The CDR3 bases are TGTGCCACCAGCAGCGCCACCGGGACTCTTAGCTCCTACAATGAGCAGTTCTTC. This codes for CATSSATGTLSSYNEQFF.

This chain uses TRBV27 with TRBJ1-2, with 8 bases lining up with TRBD1. This CDR3 region has 17 residues. In germline, CDR1 is MNHEY, CDR2 SMNVEV (reference sequence). The V and J ends lost 6 bases and 2 bases, in that order; junction bases with no gene match: 14. The CDR3 bases are TGTGCCAGCAGCAATGGACAGGGAATAACATTGAACTATGGCTACACCTTC. Amino acid sequence: CASSNGQGITLNYGYTF.

This clone was seen only once. This chain connects TRBV6-7 to TRBJ2-3; 7 bases line up with TRBD2. TRBV6-7 qualifies as an ORF whose function is uncertain. V lost 6 bases to trimming and J lost 7 bases; unmatched junction nucleotides: 22. CDR3 length equals 18 residues. The CDR3 sequence: CASSKDRVAGQFWHTQYF. For the CDR3, the DNA is TGTGCCAGCAGCAAAGACCGTGTAGCGGGCCAGTTCTGGCATACGCAGTATTTT.

This sequence joins TRBV5-1 and TRBJ1-1, with D possibly being TRBD1 (5 bases). Germline CDR1 reads SGHRS; CDR2 reads YFSETQ. This CDR3 contains 13 residues. The V and J ends lost 0 bases and 3 bases respectively, with 6 bases between them. The CDR3 coding sequence is TGCGCCAGCAGCTTGGCGGGGGACACTGAAGCTTTCTTT. This sequence encodes CASSLAGDTEAFF. The variable domain in full, completed from reference TRBV5-1 and TRBJ1-1, reads KAGVTQTPRYLIKTRGQQVTLSCSPISGHRSVSWYQQTPGQGLQFLFEYFSETQRNKGNFPGRFSGRQFSNSRSEMNVSTLELGDSALYLCASSLAGDTEAFFGQGTRLTVV.

The chain joins TRBV5-8 to TRBJ1-6; D is uncertain. Trimming left V 6 bases short and J 11 bases short, with 24 bases between. Germline loops: CDR1 SGHTS, CDR2 YDEGEE. There are 16 residues in the CDR3. CDR3 bases: TGTGCCAGCATCCCTACCCCGACTTCCTCTTGGGCACCCCTCCACTTT. Residues: CASIPTPTSSWAPLHF.

The chain links TRBV4-1 to TRBJ1-3, with D hard to call. The V gene lost 8 bases and the J gene lost 9 bases, with 8 bases spanning the gap. This CDR3 is 10 amino acids long. Germline V gene data show CDR1 as MGHRA and CDR2 as YSYEKL. The CDR3, as DNA: TGCGCCAGCGGAGGGATCACCATATATTTT. It codes for CASGGITIYF.

The chain combines TRBV10-1 with TRBJ1-5; possibly TRBD1 for D (6 bases). Deletions cut 2 bases from V and 7 bases from J, with 12 bases between. This CDR3 region has 14 residues. The V gene's germline CDR1 is WNHNN and CDR2 SYGVQD (reference sequence). The CDR3 region is CASSENRVGQPQHF. DNA for the CDR3: TGCGCCAGCAGTGAGAACAGGGTGGGCCAGCCCCAGCATTTT.

This clone has only a few counts. This sequence joins TRBV6-1 and TRBJ1-2, with 8 bases fitting TRBD1. The CDR3 consists of 15 residues. Germline V gene lookup returns CDR1 MNHNS and CDR2 SASEGT. With V trimmed by 3 bases and J by 7 bases, 10 bases remained unmatched. DNA for the CDR3: TGTGCCAGCAGTGACACAGGGACAGGTGATTTTGGCTACACCTTC. The encoded protein is CASSDTGTGDFGYTF.